This T cell receptor beta chain was identified during a study of response to subunit inactivated influenza vaccine. MiXCR, applied by TCRdb to the RT-PCR reads, yields one record per CDR3 protein. The sample carries around 470,000 distinct CDR3 sequences, 6% to 9% recorded once. Germline V lookup: CDR1 SGHTA, CDR2 FQGTGA. The CDR3 is 15 amino acids. V was clipped by 5 bases and J by 6 bases; unmatched bases: 5. The rearrangement joins TRBV7-3 to TRBJ2-3, with TRBD2 matching 13 bases. The sequence was collected from a man aged 50 to 69 who received an inactivated influenza vaccine. The sequenced sample was PBMCs from blood, obtained less than 30 months after vaccination. The CDR3 sequence is CASSAGTSGADTQYF. In DNA, the CDR3 is TGTGCCAGCAGCGCCGGGACTAGCGGGGCGGATACGCAGTATTTT.